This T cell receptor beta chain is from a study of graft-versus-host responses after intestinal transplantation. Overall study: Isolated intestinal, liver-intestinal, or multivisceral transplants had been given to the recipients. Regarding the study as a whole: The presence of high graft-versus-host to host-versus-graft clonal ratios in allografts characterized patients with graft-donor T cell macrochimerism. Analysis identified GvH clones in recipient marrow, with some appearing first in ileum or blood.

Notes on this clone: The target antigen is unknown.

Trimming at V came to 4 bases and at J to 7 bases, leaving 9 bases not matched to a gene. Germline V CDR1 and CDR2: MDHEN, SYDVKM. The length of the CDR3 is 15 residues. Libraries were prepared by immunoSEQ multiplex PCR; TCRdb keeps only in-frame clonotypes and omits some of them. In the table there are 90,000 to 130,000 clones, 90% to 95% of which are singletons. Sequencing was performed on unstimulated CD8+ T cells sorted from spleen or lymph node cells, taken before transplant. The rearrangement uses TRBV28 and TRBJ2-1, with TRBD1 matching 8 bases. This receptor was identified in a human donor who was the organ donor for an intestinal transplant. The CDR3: CASSSGQGTSNEQFF. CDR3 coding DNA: TGTGCCAGCAGTTCCGGACAGGGAACTTCAAATGAGCAGTTCTTC.